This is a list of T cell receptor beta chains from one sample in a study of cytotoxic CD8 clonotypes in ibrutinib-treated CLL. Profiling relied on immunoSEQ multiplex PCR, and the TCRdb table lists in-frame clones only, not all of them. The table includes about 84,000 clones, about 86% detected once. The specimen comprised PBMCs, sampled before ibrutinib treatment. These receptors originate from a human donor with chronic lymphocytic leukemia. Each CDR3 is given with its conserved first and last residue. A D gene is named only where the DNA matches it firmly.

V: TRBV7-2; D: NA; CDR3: CASSFGGNTEAFF
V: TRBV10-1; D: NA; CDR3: CASGHRGGPGELFF
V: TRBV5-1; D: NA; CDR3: CASSSQGRNGELFF
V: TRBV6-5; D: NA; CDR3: CASSYSGSMNTEAFF
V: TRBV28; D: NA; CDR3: CASSFILRRGGELFF
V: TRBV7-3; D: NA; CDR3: CASSLTVAGGSSYEQYF
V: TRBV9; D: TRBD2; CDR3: CASSDHRGTSFNGDQETQYF
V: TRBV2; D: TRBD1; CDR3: CASRVDRKETQYF
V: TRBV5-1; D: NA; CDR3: CASTVGEALMNTEAFF
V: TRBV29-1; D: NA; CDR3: CSVLRGTNEKLFF
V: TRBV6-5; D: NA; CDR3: CASSYSSYTEAFF
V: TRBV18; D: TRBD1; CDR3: CASSPRDRVTGSGAYEQYF
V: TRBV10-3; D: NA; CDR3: CAISVGNEQFF
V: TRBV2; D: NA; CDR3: CATGLVEDTQYF
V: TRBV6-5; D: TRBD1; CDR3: CASSYSPGTGGNEQFF
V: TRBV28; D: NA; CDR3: CASSPGPRLPPQHF
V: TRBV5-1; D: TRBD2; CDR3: CASSLRTSYEQYF
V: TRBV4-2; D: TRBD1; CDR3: CASSQAQGADYGYTF
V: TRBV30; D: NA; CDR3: CAWSVQRNTEAFF
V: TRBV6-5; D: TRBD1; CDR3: CASSYQGGNGYTF
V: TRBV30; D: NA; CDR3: CASHGQSGNTIYF
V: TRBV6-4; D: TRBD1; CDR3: CASRDRANTGELFF
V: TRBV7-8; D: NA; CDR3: CASSFRAKISGANVLTF
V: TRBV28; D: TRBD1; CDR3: CASSLHSDRVQETQYF
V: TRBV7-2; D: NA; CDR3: CASSSAAGAGNTIYF
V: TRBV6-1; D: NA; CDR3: CASSHSIQPQHF
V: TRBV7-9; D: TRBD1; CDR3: CASSPQGGMNTEAFF
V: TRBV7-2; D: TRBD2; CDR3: CASSLVLVAGTTDTQYF
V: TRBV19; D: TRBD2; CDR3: CASSPSGSEQFF
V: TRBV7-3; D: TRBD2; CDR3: CASSSPTRAGGFSEEQFF
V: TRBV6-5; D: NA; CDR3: CASSYIPGRGWYEQYF
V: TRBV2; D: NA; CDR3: CASSEGTGVYNEQFF
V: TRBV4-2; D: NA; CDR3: CASSPRTDSNQPQHF
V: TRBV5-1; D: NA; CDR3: CASSPGPDTLTRYNEQFF
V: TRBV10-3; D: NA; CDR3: CAISTGFGKGETQYF
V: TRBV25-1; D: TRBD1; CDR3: CASSGGRDRPTYEQYF
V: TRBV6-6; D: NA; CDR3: CASRDRNTGELFF
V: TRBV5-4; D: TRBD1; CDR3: CASSPGQGASYEQYF
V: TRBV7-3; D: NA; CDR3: CASSQAVGNTIYF
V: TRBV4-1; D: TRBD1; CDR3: CASSQVYRTGYEQYF
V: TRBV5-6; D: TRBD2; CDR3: CASSWEGLAHIPGELFF
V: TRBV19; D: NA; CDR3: CASSTPRKGERNTEAFF
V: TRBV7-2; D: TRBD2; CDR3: CASSLAASGSSATYEQYF
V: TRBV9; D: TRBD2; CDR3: CASSVVLAGEDTGELFF
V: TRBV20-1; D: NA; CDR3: CSARDNGELFF